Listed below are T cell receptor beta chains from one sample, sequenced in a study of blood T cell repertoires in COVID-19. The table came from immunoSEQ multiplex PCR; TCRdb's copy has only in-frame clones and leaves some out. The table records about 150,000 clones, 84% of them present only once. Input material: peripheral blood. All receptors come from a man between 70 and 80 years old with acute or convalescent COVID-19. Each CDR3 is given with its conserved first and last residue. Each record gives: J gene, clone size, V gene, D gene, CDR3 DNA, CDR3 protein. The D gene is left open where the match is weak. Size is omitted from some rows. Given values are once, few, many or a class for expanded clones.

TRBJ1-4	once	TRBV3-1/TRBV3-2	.	TGTGCCAGCAGCTTGAAGGGACTGAATAATGAAAAACTGTTTTTT	CASSLKGLNNEKLFF
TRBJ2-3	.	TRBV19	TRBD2	TGTGCCAGTGCCCTAGCGGGGGTGGCAGATACGCAGTATTTT	CASALAGVADTQYF
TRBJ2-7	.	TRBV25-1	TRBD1	TGTGCCAGCAGTGAACAGGGGGTGAACTACGAGCAGTACTTC	CASSEQGVNYEQYF
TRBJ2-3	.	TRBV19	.	TGTGCCAGTAGTATAGACCAGGGGTCAGCAGATACGCAGTATTTT	CASSIDQGSADTQYF
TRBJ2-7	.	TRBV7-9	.	TGTGCCAGCAGCATAAGCACGGGAGAAGGGAACGAGCAGTACTTC	CASSISTGEGNEQYF
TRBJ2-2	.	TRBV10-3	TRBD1	TGTGCCATCAGGGGGGGACAGGCGAACACCGGGGAGCTGTTTTTT	CAIRGGQANTGELFF
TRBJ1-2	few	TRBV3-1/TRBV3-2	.	TGTGCCAGCAGCCAAGATGGGAACAGGGCAGGCTATGGCTACACCTTC	CASSQDGNRAGYGYTF
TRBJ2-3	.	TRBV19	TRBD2	TGTGCCAGTAGTATACGCGGGGGGAAAGGCAGGGATACGCAGTATTTT	CASSIRGGKGRDTQYF
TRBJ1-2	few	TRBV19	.	TGTGCCAGCACAGCAAGCGGGGGGGGCCCGAATGGCTACACCTTC	CASTASGGGPNGYTF
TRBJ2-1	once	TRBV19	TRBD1	TGTGCCAGTAGTAAAGAACAGGGGGCGCCGGGCAATGAGCAGTTCTTC	CASSKEQGAPGNEQFF
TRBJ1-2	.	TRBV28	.	TGTGCCAGCAGAGTGCCAGGGAAGTATGGCTACACCTTC	CASRVPGKYGYTF
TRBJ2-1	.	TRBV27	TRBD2	TGTGCCAGCAGACAACAGCGGGAGAGGTACAATGAGCAGTTCTTC	CASRQQRERYNEQFF
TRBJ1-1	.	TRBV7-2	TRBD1	TGTGCCAGCAGCTTAACCGGGACAGGGGAATCCGAAGCTTTCTTT	CASSLTGTGESEAFF
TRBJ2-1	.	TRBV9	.	TGTGCCAGCAGCGTAAGGCGGGACTCCTACAATGAGCAGTTCTTC	CASSVRRDSYNEQFF
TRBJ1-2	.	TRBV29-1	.	TGCAGCGTCCTACAGGGTGATGGCTATGGCTACACCTTC	CSVLQGDGYGYTF
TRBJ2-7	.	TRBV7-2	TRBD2	TGTGCCAGCAGCCAGGTCTTGAGCGGGGGCTTGTACGAGCAGTACTTC	CASSQVLSGGLYEQYF
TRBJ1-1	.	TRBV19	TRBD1	TGTGCCAGTAGCCCCGACAGGGGGGCTGAAGCTTTCTTT	CASSPDRGAEAFF
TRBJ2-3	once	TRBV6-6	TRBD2	TGTGCCAGCAGTCGAAGGTCTAGCGGGACGGCAGATACGCAGTATTTT	CASSRRSSGTADTQYF
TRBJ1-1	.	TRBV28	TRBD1	TGTGCCAGCAGTTTATATTCCCAGGGGGCCGATCTATCTTCTGAAGCTTTCTTT	CASSLYSQGADLSSEAFF
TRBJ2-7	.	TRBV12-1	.	TGTGCCAGCAGCTTTGCTCGGACAGGGTGTTACTACGAGCAGTACTTC	CASSFARTGCYYEQYF
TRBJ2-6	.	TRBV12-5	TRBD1	TGTGCTAGTGGTTTGTGGTTGACAGGGGGGCCTTCTGGGGCCAACGTCCTGACTTTC	CASGLWLTGGPSGANVLTF
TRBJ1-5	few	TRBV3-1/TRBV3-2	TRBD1	TGTGCCAGCAGCCGCGGGACAGGGGGGAATCAGCCCCAGCATTTT	CASSRGTGGNQPQHF
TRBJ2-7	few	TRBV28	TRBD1	TGTGCCAGCAGCTTTTCCGGGACAGGACGATACGAGCAGTACTTC	CASSFSGTGRYEQYF
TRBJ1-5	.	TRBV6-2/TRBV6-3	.	TGTGCCAGCAGTTACTATCAGGGGAATCAGCCCCAGCATTTT	CASSYYQGNQPQHF
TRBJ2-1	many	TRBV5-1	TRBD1	TGCGCCAGCAGCCTGGGGACAGGTTCCTCCAATGAGCAGTTCTTC	CASSLGTGSSNEQFF
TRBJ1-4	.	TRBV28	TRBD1	TGTGCCTCCCTAAAGGCGACAGGGACTAATGAAAAACTGTTTTTT	CASLKATGTNEKLFF
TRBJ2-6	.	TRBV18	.	TGTGCCAGCTCACCCGGTAGTTCTGGGGCCAACGTCCTGACTTTC	CASSPGSSGANVLTF